This paragraph reports one T cell receptor (beta chain). This sample was included in a study of blood T cell repertoires in COVID-19. On the study more broadly: Sources were T cells, B-cell-depleted T cells, or PBMCs; the material itself was cDNA or gDNA.

Generated by immunoSEQ multiplex PCR, the TCRdb table keeps only in-frame clones and is missing some. Among around 200,000 clones listed, 80% to 85% were seen once. This CDR3 is 12 amino acids long. V was trimmed by 2 bases and J by 4 bases, leaving 5 bases between them. Germline CDR1 KGHSH, CDR2 LQKENI. The clonotype was recovered from a woman aged 80 or older with active or convalescent COVID-19. The sequenced material came from peripheral blood. V is TRBV18 and J is TRBJ2-5; TRBD1 is a possible D gene (5 bases). The CDR3 spells CASSPGAETQYF. CDR3 in DNA: TGTGCCAGCTCACCAGGGGCAGAGACCCAGTACTTC.